This entry lists 9 T cell receptor beta chains sequenced from one sample in a study of blood T cell repertoires in COVID-19. Sequencing was performed with immunoSEQ multiplex PCR; in TCRdb, only in-frame clones are kept and a portion is missing. Of tens of thousands of clones in the sample, over 75% were seen once. Specimen: peripheral blood. The receptors were gathered from a man aged 55 to 70 with acute or convalescent COVID-19.

The V and J genes are TRBV3-1 (or the pseudogene TRBV3-2) and TRBJ2-5; 8 bases fit TRBD2. Germline lookup yields CDR1 LGHDT and CDR2 YNNKEL (reference sequence). This CDR3 is 14 amino acids long. The V and J ends lost 5 bases and 4 bases, in that order; junction bases with no gene match: 6. The CDR3 loop is CASSVTSGTETQYF. Written as DNA, the CDR3 is TGTGCCAGCAGCGTTACTAGCGGAACAGAGACCCAGTACTTC.

V gene TRBV9 combines with J gene TRBJ2-2, with 10 bases matching TRBD1. The CDR3 contains 16 residues. V shed 3 bases and J 4 bases; nucleotides not matched to a gene: 6. Germline lookup yields CDR1 SGDLS and CDR2 YYNGEE. CDR3 loop: CASSGDRGVRTGELFF. The CDR3 coding sequence is TGTGCCAGCAGCGGGGACAGGGGCGTTCGCACCGGGGAGCTGTTTTTT. The variable domain in full, completed from reference TRBV9 and TRBJ2-2, reads DSGVTQTPKHLITATGQRVTLRCSPRSGDLSVYWYQQSLDQGLQFLIQYYNGEERAKGNILERFSAQQFPDLHSELNLSSLELGDSALYFCASSGDRGVRTGELFFGEGSRLTVL.

V usage is TRBV5-1 and J usage is TRBJ1-4; 11 bases are a match to TRBD1. The germline CDR1 and CDR2 sequences are SGHRS and YFSETQ. The CDR3 is made up of 15 amino acids. J gave up 8 bases and V 0 bases, and 3 bases lay outside the gene matches. The CDR3: CASSLAGQGGEKLFF. CDR3 coding DNA: TGCGCCAGCAGCTTGGCGGGACAGGGGGGCGAAAAACTGTTTTTT.

This chain links TRBV27 with TRBJ1-1; TRBD1 might be the D (5 bases). V shed 3 bases and J shed 4 bases, with 9 bases lying between them. CDR1 and CDR2 from the germline V gene are MNHEY and SMNVEV (reference sequence). The CDR3 spans 13 residues. The CDR3 DNA reads as TGTGCCAGCAGTTTCTCGGACATCACTGAAGCTTTCTTT. Translating it yields CASSFSDITEAFF.

The chain couples TRBV27 to TRBJ1-5; D is unclear. The CDR3 length is 15 residues. Trimming shortened V by 2 bases and J by 3 bases, and 11 bases separated the two germline ends. Germline CDR1 reads MNHEY; CDR2 reads SMNVEV (reference sequence). The CDR3: CASSLRGLPNQPQHF. CDR3 in DNA: TGTGCCAGCAGTTTACGCGGACTCCCCAATCAGCCCCAGCATTTT.

The chain has TRBV14 and TRBJ2-1, with 8 bases matching TRBD2. Germline CDR1 reads SGHDN; CDR2 reads FVKESK. This CDR3 has 16 amino acids. The ends lost 1 base at V and 2 bases at J; junction bases unmatched: 4. The CDR3 sequence: CASSQGWRGAYNEQFF. The CDR3 DNA reads as TGTGCCAGCAGCCAAGGGTGGCGGGGGGCCTACAATGAGCAGTTCTTC.

The chain is built from TRBV5-1 and TRBJ1-2, with TRBD1 matching 9 bases. V was clipped by 5 bases and J by 6 bases; unmatched bases: 8. CDR3 length equals 14 residues. Germline V CDR1 and CDR2: SGHRS, YFSETQ. The CDR3 loop is CASSKDRGLNGYTF. Here the CDR3 DNA reads TGCGCCAGCAGTAAGGACAGGGGTCTAAATGGCTACACCTTC.

The chain recombines TRBV7-9 with TRBJ2-5; 7 nucleotides match TRBD2. This CDR3 is built from 11 residues. In germline, CDR1 is SEHNR, CDR2 FQNEAQ (reference sequence). After removal of 8 bases from V and 5 bases from J, the junction contained 2 bases not matched to a gene. The CDR3 here is CASEAGETQYF. CDR3 DNA sequence: TGTGCCAGCGAAGCGGGGGAGACCCAGTACTTC.

The gene calls are TRBV7-2 and TRBJ2-3, with D possibly TRBD2 on 6 matching bases. The CDR3 has 15 amino acids. Trimming removed 2 bases at V and 1 base at J, with 10 bases between. Germline CDR1 is SGHTA and CDR2 is FQGNSA. Here the CDR3 DNA reads TGTGCCAGCAGCTTAACGGGAGTGGGCACAGATACGCAGTATTTT. Protein sequence: CASSLTGVGTDTQYF.